Listed below are T cell receptor beta chains from one sample, sequenced in a study of T cells in Graves' hyperthyroidism and ophthalmopathy. TCRdb processed the multiplex PCR reads anew with MiXCR; each CDR3 protein has one entry. The sample lists around 360,000 distinct CDR3 sequences, roughly 15% seen once, with approximately 19% in the top ten. The material sequenced was blood. The receptors shown here come from a woman aged 60-75 years with Graves' ophthalmopathy. Each CDR3 is given with its conserved first and last residue. The order of the fields is CDR3 protein, CDR3 DNA, clone size, V gene, D gene, J gene. D genes are given only for firm matches. Some rows have no size entry. The others give once, few or many, or a class for an expanded clone.

cdr3_aa: CASSLSTGAFEQFF
cdr3_nt: TGTGCCAGCAGTTTATCGACAGGAGCGTTTGAGCAGTTCTTC
clone_size: many
v_call: TRBV12-3/TRBV12-4
d_call: NA
j_call: TRBJ2-1

cdr3_aa: CASSSRLADLDEQFF
cdr3_nt: TGTGCCAGCAGCTCTCGACTAGCGGATTTGGATGAGCAGTTCTTC
clone_size: NA
v_call: TRBV9
d_call: TRBD2
j_call: TRBJ2-1

cdr3_aa: CNARAGTTDTQYF
cdr3_nt: TGCAATGCTAGAGCGGGCACCACAGATACGCAGTATTTT
clone_size: NA
v_call: TRBV20-1
d_call: NA
j_call: TRBJ2-3

cdr3_aa: CSARASGTSYNEQFF
cdr3_nt: TGCAGTGCTAGAGCCAGCGGGACGTCCTACAATGAGCAGTTCTTC
clone_size: many
v_call: TRBV20-1
d_call: TRBD2
j_call: TRBJ2-1

cdr3_aa: CASRPQPGTDTQYF
cdr3_nt: TGTGCCAGCAGACCACAGCCCGGGACAGATACGCAGTATTTT
clone_size: NA
v_call: TRBV11-1
d_call: NA
j_call: TRBJ2-3

cdr3_aa: CASSQSRDSPRIVNTEAFF
cdr3_nt: TGTGCCAGCAGCCAGTCCAGGGATTCCCCTCGTATTGTGAACACTGAAGCTTTCTTT
clone_size: many
v_call: TRBV7-8
d_call: NA
j_call: TRBJ1-1

cdr3_aa: CSELTGPQETQYF
cdr3_nt: TGCAGCGAACTGACAGGGCCCCAAGAGACCCAGTACTTC
clone_size: many
v_call: TRBV29-1
d_call: TRBD1
j_call: TRBJ2-5

cdr3_aa: CASSRGLFDEQYF
cdr3_nt: TGTGCCAGCTCCCGGGGGTTGTTCGACGAGCAGTACTTC
clone_size: few
v_call: TRBV18
d_call: NA
j_call: TRBJ2-7

cdr3_aa: CASSPGGADSPLHF
cdr3_nt: TGTGCCAGCAGCCCCGGGGGGGCTGATTCACCCCTCCACTTT
clone_size: NA
v_call: TRBV6-1
d_call: NA
j_call: TRBJ1-6

cdr3_aa: CSAWGTRGTGELFF
cdr3_nt: TGCAGTGCATGGGGGACTAGAGGAACCGGGGAGCTGTTTTTT
clone_size: few
v_call: TRBV20-1
d_call: TRBD2
j_call: TRBJ2-2

cdr3_aa: CASSLLQVSSGANVLTF
cdr3_nt: TGTGCCAGCAGTTTACTACAGGTTAGCTCTGGGGCCAACGTCCTGACTTTC
clone_size: NA
v_call: TRBV28
d_call: NA
j_call: TRBJ2-6

cdr3_aa: CASSLVGRDSYNEQFF
cdr3_nt: TGCGCCAGCAGCTTGGTGGGACGCGACTCCTACAATGAGCAGTTCTTC
clone_size: many
v_call: TRBV5-1
d_call: NA
j_call: TRBJ2-1

cdr3_aa: CASSYSKNLGDYMDNSPLHF
cdr3_nt: TGTGCCAGCAGTTACTCGAAAAATTTAGGGGATTACATGGATAATTCACCCCTCCACTTT
clone_size: few
v_call: TRBV6-6
d_call: NA
j_call: TRBJ1-6

cdr3_aa: CASSPGTVQETQYF
cdr3_nt: TGTGCCAGCTCACCCGGGACAGTCCAAGAGACCCAGTACTTC
clone_size: many
v_call: TRBV5-1
d_call: TRBD1
j_call: TRBJ2-5

cdr3_aa: CASEGDRAISLSGANVLTF
cdr3_nt: TGTGCCAGCGAGGGAGACAGGGCGATCTCCCTCTCTGGGGCCAACGTCCTGACTTTC
clone_size: many
v_call: TRBV2
d_call: TRBD1
j_call: TRBJ2-6

cdr3_aa: CASSGQVMNTEAFF
cdr3_nt: TGCGCCAGCTCTGGACAGGTCATGAACACTGAAGCTTTCTTT
clone_size: many
v_call: TRBV5-1
d_call: TRBD1
j_call: TRBJ1-1

cdr3_aa: CASSEALLAGVETQYF
cdr3_nt: TGTGCCAGCAGTGAAGCGCTTCTAGCGGGAGTGGAGACCCAGTACTTC
clone_size: many
v_call: TRBV2
d_call: TRBD2
j_call: TRBJ2-5

cdr3_aa: CASSSASGFAYEQYF
cdr3_nt: TGTGCCAGCAGTTCCGCTAGCGGGTTTGCCTACGAGCAGTACTTC
clone_size: many
v_call: TRBV12-3/TRBV12-4
d_call: TRBD2
j_call: TRBJ2-7

cdr3_aa: CASSPLPGQGLGEQFF
cdr3_nt: TGTGCCAGCTCCCCGCTACCGGGGCAGGGACTGGGTGAGCAGTTCTTC
clone_size: many
v_call: TRBV18
d_call: NA
j_call: TRBJ2-1

cdr3_aa: CASSWKTASPYNEQFF
cdr3_nt: TGTGCCAGCAGCTGGAAAACCGCCAGCCCCTACAATGAGCAGTTCTTC
clone_size: many
v_call: TRBV7-9
d_call: NA
j_call: TRBJ2-1

cdr3_aa: CASSFDRGEKLFF
cdr3_nt: TGTGCCAGCAGCTTCGACAGGGGGGAAAAACTGTTTTTT
clone_size: many
v_call: TRBV11-2
d_call: TRBD1
j_call: TRBJ1-4

cdr3_aa: CASSPGQVYEQYF
cdr3_nt: TGTGCCAGCAGCCCAGGACAGGTCTACGAGCAGTACTTC
clone_size: many
v_call: TRBV7-6
d_call: TRBD1
j_call: TRBJ2-7

cdr3_aa: CASSWTESTDTQYF
cdr3_nt: TGTGCCAGCAGCTGGACTGAGTCCACAGATACGCAGTATTTT
clone_size: many
v_call: TRBV5-4
d_call: NA
j_call: TRBJ2-3

cdr3_aa: CASSLSVITEQYF
cdr3_nt: TGCGCCAGCAGCCTGTCCGTTATCACCGAGCAGTACTTC
clone_size: many
v_call: TRBV5-1
d_call: NA
j_call: TRBJ2-7

cdr3_aa: CASSTPGQGSEQFF
cdr3_nt: TGCGCCAGCAGTACGCCGGGACAGGGGAGTGAGCAGTTCTTC
clone_size: NA
v_call: TRBV10-1
d_call: TRBD1
j_call: TRBJ2-1

cdr3_aa: CASSLSRDNEQFF
cdr3_nt: TGTGCCAGCAGCTTAAGCAGGGACAATGAGCAGTTCTTC
clone_size: many
v_call: TRBV7-2
d_call: NA
j_call: TRBJ2-1

cdr3_aa: CASSEAPTAASGTAYNEQFF
cdr3_nt: TGTGCCAGCAGTGAAGCTCCTACGGCGGCTAGCGGGACGGCCTACAATGAGCAGTTCTTC
clone_size: NA
v_call: TRBV2
d_call: TRBD2
j_call: TRBJ2-1

cdr3_aa: CAEGVFGGEETQYF
cdr3_nt: TGTGCCGAGGGGGTTTTTGGGGGAGAGGAGACCCAGTACTTC
clone_size: NA
v_call: TRBV19
d_call: NA
j_call: TRBJ2-5

cdr3_aa: CASRVYQSYNEQFF
cdr3_nt: TGCGCCAGCAGGGTCTACCAGTCCTACAATGAGCAGTTCTTC
clone_size: many
v_call: TRBV5-1
d_call: NA
j_call: TRBJ2-1

cdr3_aa: CASSSVGTYQFF
cdr3_nt: TGTGCCAGCAGCTCCGTGGGGACCTATCAGTTCTTC
clone_size: NA
v_call: TRBV6-1
d_call: NA
j_call: TRBJ2-1

cdr3_aa: CASSPPLGESAEAFF
cdr3_nt: TGTGCCAGCAGCCCGCCCTTGGGGGAGTCGGCTGAAGCTTTCTTT
clone_size: many
v_call: TRBV7-9
d_call: NA
j_call: TRBJ1-1

cdr3_aa: CSANSGGGANTGELFF
cdr3_nt: TGCAGTGCTAATTCTGGGGGCGGCGCGAACACCGGGGAGCTGTTTTTT
clone_size: few
v_call: TRBV20-1
d_call: NA
j_call: TRBJ2-2

cdr3_aa: CASSLATSSYEQYF
cdr3_nt: TGTGCCAGCAGTCTAGCGACGAGCTCCTACGAGCAGTACTTC
clone_size: many
v_call: TRBV12-3/TRBV12-4
d_call: NA
j_call: TRBJ2-7

cdr3_aa: CSADHYTEAFF
cdr3_nt: TGCAGTGCTGACCACTACACTGAAGCTTTCTTT
clone_size: many
v_call: TRBV20-1
d_call: NA
j_call: TRBJ1-1

cdr3_aa: CASSESGVQGSGNTIYF
cdr3_nt: TGTGCCAGCAGTGAATCAGGGGTTCAAGGATCCGGAAACACCATATATTTT
clone_size: NA
v_call: TRBV25-1
d_call: NA
j_call: TRBJ1-3

cdr3_aa: CASRGLAGITDTQYF
cdr3_nt: TGTGCCAGCAGGGGACTAGCGGGAATCACAGATACGCAGTATTTT
clone_size: many
v_call: TRBV2
d_call: TRBD2
j_call: TRBJ2-3

cdr3_aa: CSGGSSGELFF
cdr3_nt: TGCAGCGGCGGATCCTCCGGGGAGCTGTTTTTT
clone_size: few
v_call: TRBV29-1
d_call: NA
j_call: TRBJ2-2

cdr3_aa: CAISGLGHQETQYF
cdr3_nt: TGTGCCATCAGCGGACTAGGCCACCAAGAGACCCAGTACTTC
clone_size: NA
v_call: TRBV10-3
d_call: TRBD2
j_call: TRBJ2-5

cdr3_aa: CASSLLYGAKNIQYF
cdr3_nt: TGTGCCAGCAGTTTATTATACGGAGCCAAAAACATTCAGTACTTC
clone_size: many
v_call: TRBV28
d_call: NA
j_call: TRBJ2-4

cdr3_aa: CASGLGQSSYEQYF
cdr3_nt: TGTGCTAGTGGTTTGGGACAGAGCTCCTACGAGCAGTACTTC
clone_size: NA
v_call: TRBV12-5
d_call: NA
j_call: TRBJ2-7

cdr3_aa: CASRGQGFSTEAFF
cdr3_nt: TGTGCCAGCAGAGGACAGGGGTTCAGCACTGAAGCTTTCTTT
clone_size: many
v_call: TRBV2
d_call: TRBD1
j_call: TRBJ1-1

cdr3_aa: CASSEGGGSNQPQHF
cdr3_nt: TGTGCCAGCAGTGAAGGGGGGGGGAGCAATCAGCCCCAGCATTTT
clone_size: many
v_call: TRBV2
d_call: NA
j_call: TRBJ1-5

cdr3_aa: CASSPLRGASGHLWYNEQFF
cdr3_nt: TGTGCCAGCAGCCCTCTCCGCGGGGCTAGCGGACACCTCTGGTACAATGAGCAGTTCTTC
clone_size: many
v_call: TRBV7-8
d_call: TRBD2
j_call: TRBJ2-1

cdr3_aa: CASSQDSADYNEQFF
cdr3_nt: TGCGCCAGCAGCCAAGATAGCGCAGACTACAATGAGCAGTTCTTC
clone_size: few
v_call: TRBV4-1
d_call: NA
j_call: TRBJ2-1

cdr3_aa: CASKKMRGTEAFF
cdr3_nt: TGTGCCAGCAAGAAGATGAGGGGCACTGAAGCTTTCTTT
clone_size: NA
v_call: TRBV6-2/TRBV6-3
d_call: NA
j_call: TRBJ1-1

cdr3_aa: CASSLISFPYNEQFF
cdr3_nt: TGTGCCAGCAGCTTAATCTCATTCCCGTACAATGAGCAGTTCTTC
clone_size: many
v_call: TRBV11-1
d_call: NA
j_call: TRBJ2-1

cdr3_aa: CASSPPGTGADTQYF
cdr3_nt: TGTGCCAGCAGTCCCCCAGGGACAGGGGCAGATACGCAGTATTTT
clone_size: many
v_call: TRBV28
d_call: TRBD1
j_call: TRBJ2-3

cdr3_aa: CASSVGSIPYNEQFF
cdr3_nt: TGTGCCAGCAGCGTAGGTAGCATACCCTACAATGAGCAGTTCTTC
clone_size: NA
v_call: TRBV9
d_call: NA
j_call: TRBJ2-1

cdr3_aa: CASTPMGGRETQYF
cdr3_nt: TGTGCCAGCACCCCCATGGGGGGACGGGAGACCCAGTACTTC
clone_size: many
v_call: TRBV6-1
d_call: NA
j_call: TRBJ2-5

cdr3_aa: CASSSGTGGNQPQHF
cdr3_nt: TGTGCCAGCAGCTCCGGGACGGGGGGCAATCAGCCCCAGCATTTT
clone_size: NA
v_call: TRBV12-3/TRBV12-4
d_call: NA
j_call: TRBJ1-5

cdr3_aa: CASSLGAGGSNQPQHF
cdr3_nt: TGCGCCAGCAGCTTGGGGGCTGGAGGAAGCAATCAGCCCCAGCATTTT
clone_size: NA
v_call: TRBV5-1
d_call: NA
j_call: TRBJ1-5

cdr3_aa: CAWSQDRGYEQYF
cdr3_nt: TGTGCCTGGAGTCAGGACAGGGGCTACGAGCAGTACTTC
clone_size: many
v_call: TRBV30
d_call: TRBD1
j_call: TRBJ2-7

cdr3_aa: CASSPRRGSSYEQYF
cdr3_nt: TGTGCCAGCAGCCCCCGTAGAGGCAGCTCCTACGAGCAGTACTTC
clone_size: few
v_call: TRBV6-1
d_call: NA
j_call: TRBJ2-7

cdr3_aa: CASSSQTDGSDSNQPQHF
cdr3_nt: TGTGCCAGCAGCTCCCAAACGGACGGAAGTGATAGCAATCAGCCCCAGCATTTT
clone_size: NA
v_call: TRBV9
d_call: NA
j_call: TRBJ1-5

cdr3_aa: CASSIDYAATGQPQHF
cdr3_nt: TGTGCCAGTAGTATAGATTACGCCGCTACGGGTCAGCCCCAGCATTTT
clone_size: few
v_call: TRBV19
d_call: NA
j_call: TRBJ1-5

cdr3_aa: CASSVGQAYYNEQFF
cdr3_nt: TGTGCCAGCAGTGTAGGACAGGCCTACTACAATGAGCAGTTCTTC
clone_size: many
v_call: TRBV2
d_call: TRBD1
j_call: TRBJ2-1

cdr3_aa: CASSREGTGGYEQYF
cdr3_nt: TGTGCCAGCAGTCGAGAGGGGACAGGGGGCTACGAGCAGTACTTC
clone_size: few
v_call: TRBV2
d_call: TRBD1
j_call: TRBJ2-7

cdr3_aa: CASSDGTDPNQPQHF
cdr3_nt: TGCGCCAGCAGCGATGGGACAGACCCTAATCAGCCCCAGCATTTT
clone_size: few
v_call: TRBV5-1
d_call: TRBD1
j_call: TRBJ1-5